The rows below give T cell receptor beta chains drawn from one sample of a study of T cell responses to AZD1222 COVID-19 vaccine. Using immunoSEQ multiplex PCR, the repertoire was profiled, and TCRdb retains in-frame clones only, with some absent. Seen here are 180,000 or so clones, about 91% observed once, and the top ten hold 1% to 1.5%. The sequences come from peripheral blood, collected 28 days after the second AZD1222 dose. These receptors all stem from an adult who received the AZD1222 COVID-19 vaccine. The CDR3 runs from the conserved cysteine through the conserved F or W. Each record gives: clone size, J gene, D gene, V gene, CDR3 protein, CDR3 DNA. The D gene is left open where the match is weak. Where a row states a size, it is once, few, many or the class of an expanded clone; other rows omit it.

clone size: NA; J gene: TRBJ1-2; D gene: NA; V gene: TRBV10-3; CDR3 protein: CAISESTGQGSNYGYTF; CDR3 DNA: TGTGCCATCAGTGAGTCGACTGGGCAGGGGAGCAACTATGGCTACACCTTC
clone size: NA; J gene: TRBJ2-5; D gene: NA; V gene: TRBV7-9; CDR3 protein: CASRKAGQGDQYF; CDR3 DNA: TGTGCCAGCAGAAAAGCGGGGCAGGGGGACCAGTACTTC
clone size: NA; J gene: TRBJ2-1; D gene: TRBD1; V gene: TRBV29-1; CDR3 protein: CSVEVAQGVSEQFF; CDR3 DNA: TGCAGCGTTGAAGTCGCACAGGGGGTGAGTGAGCAGTTCTTC
clone size: NA; J gene: TRBJ2-7; D gene: TRBD2; V gene: TRBV9; CDR3 protein: CASSVSLAGYEQYF; CDR3 DNA: TGTGCCAGCAGCGTTTCACTAGCGGGGTACGAGCAGTACTTC
clone size: NA; J gene: TRBJ2-2; D gene: NA; V gene: TRBV11-3; CDR3 protein: CASSLRTNTGELFF; CDR3 DNA: TGTGCCAGCAGCTTAAGGACGAACACCGGGGAGCTGTTTTTT
clone size: NA; J gene: TRBJ1-5; D gene: TRBD1; V gene: TRBV28; CDR3 protein: CASSDQGQGGQPQHF; CDR3 DNA: TGTGCCAGCAGTGATCAGGGACAGGGGGGTCAGCCCCAGCATTTT
clone size: few; J gene: TRBJ1-3; D gene: NA; V gene: TRBV4-2; CDR3 protein: CASSQPPGRDTIYF; CDR3 DNA: TGTGCCAGCAGCCAACCCCCGGGGAGGGACACCATATATTTT
clone size: NA; J gene: TRBJ2-7; D gene: TRBD1; V gene: TRBV2; CDR3 protein: CASSARTGVYEQYF; CDR3 DNA: TGTGCCAGCAGTGCTCGGACAGGGGTGTACGAGCAGTACTTC
clone size: NA; J gene: TRBJ2-2; D gene: TRBD2; V gene: TRBV10-1; CDR3 protein: CASWPGLANTGELFF; CDR3 DNA: TGCGCCAGCTGGCCGGGACTAGCGAACACCGGGGAGCTGTTTTTT
clone size: NA; J gene: TRBJ2-3; D gene: TRBD2; V gene: TRBV28; CDR3 protein: CAAARGGGTDTQYF; CDR3 DNA: TGTGCAGCAGCCCGGGGGGGCGGCACAGATACGCAGTATTTT
clone size: once; J gene: TRBJ1-2; D gene: NA; V gene: TRBV7-9; CDR3 protein: CASSLGEALAYGYTF; CDR3 DNA: TGTGCCAGCAGCTTAGGGGAGGCCCTTGCCTATGGCTACACCTTC
clone size: NA; J gene: TRBJ2-5; D gene: NA; V gene: TRBV2; CDR3 protein: CASSDNWERAQYF; CDR3 DNA: TGTGCCAGCAGTGACAACTGGGAGCGGGCCCAGTACTTC
clone size: NA; J gene: TRBJ1-1; D gene: TRBD1; V gene: TRBV18; CDR3 protein: CASSSDRATEAFF; CDR3 DNA: TGTGCCAGCTCATCGGACAGGGCCACTGAAGCTTTCTTT
clone size: once; J gene: TRBJ1-4; D gene: TRBD1; V gene: TRBV9; CDR3 protein: CASSAGGTANEKLFF; CDR3 DNA: TGTGCCAGCAGCGCGGGCGGGACAGCTAATGAAAAACTGTTTTTT
clone size: NA; J gene: TRBJ2-6; D gene: NA; V gene: TRBV14; CDR3 protein: CASSDSGANVLTF; CDR3 DNA: TGTGCCAGCAGCGACTCTGGGGCCAACGTCCTGACTTTC
clone size: NA; J gene: TRBJ2-7; D gene: TRBD1; V gene: TRBV7-2; CDR3 protein: CASSSTGGEQYF; CDR3 DNA: TGTGCCAGCAGCTCGACAGGGGGCGAGCAGTACTTC
clone size: NA; J gene: TRBJ1-6; D gene: NA; V gene: TRBV7-2; CDR3 protein: CASSLGGPNSPLHF; CDR3 DNA: TGTGCCAGCAGCTTAGGGGGGCCGAATTCACCCCTCCACTTT
clone size: NA; J gene: TRBJ2-2; D gene: NA; V gene: TRBV27; CDR3 protein: CASTLLGTGELFF; CDR3 DNA: TGTGCCAGCACTTTGTTGGGGACCGGGGAGCTGTTTTTT
clone size: NA; J gene: TRBJ1-4; D gene: TRBD1; V gene: TRBV19; CDR3 protein: CASRAGGSEKLFF; CDR3 DNA: TGTGCCAGTAGAGCAGGGGGTTCTGAAAAACTGTTTTTT
clone size: NA; J gene: TRBJ2-3; D gene: TRBD2; V gene: TRBV9; CDR3 protein: CASSPTSGSQSDTQYF; CDR3 DNA: TGTGCCAGCAGCCCAACTAGCGGGAGTCAATCAGATACGCAGTATTTT
clone size: once; J gene: TRBJ2-2; D gene: TRBD1; V gene: TRBV6-6; CDR3 protein: CASSLNRRAGGAPGELFF; CDR3 DNA: TGTGCCAGCAGTCTAAATCGGAGGGCAGGGGGCGCCCCCGGGGAGCTGTTTTTT
clone size: NA; J gene: TRBJ2-7; D gene: NA; V gene: TRBV13; CDR3 protein: CASSLDPGSSEQYF; CDR3 DNA: TGTGCCAGCAGCTTAGATCCGGGAAGTAGCGAGCAGTACTTC
clone size: NA; J gene: TRBJ2-5; D gene: NA; V gene: TRBV11-2; CDR3 protein: CASSTSWGGSPYQETQYF; CDR3 DNA: TGTGCCAGCAGCACCTCGTGGGGGGGCAGCCCGTACCAAGAGACCCAGTACTTC
clone size: NA; J gene: TRBJ2-7; D gene: NA; V gene: TRBV3-1/TRBV3-2; CDR3 protein: CASSRTLLRGVSYEQYF; CDR3 DNA: TGTGCCAGCAGTCGAACTCTTCTGCGTGGGGTTTCCTACGAGCAGTACTTC
clone size: NA; J gene: TRBJ1-3; D gene: TRBD1; V gene: TRBV9; CDR3 protein: CASSVGAGDRGFGNTIYF; CDR3 DNA: TGTGCCAGCAGCGTCGGGGCTGGGGACAGGGGGTTTGGAAACACCATATATTTT
clone size: NA; J gene: TRBJ1-5; D gene: TRBD1; V gene: TRBV28; CDR3 protein: CASSPQPSGGQPQHF; CDR3 DNA: TGTGCCAGCAGTCCCCAGCCCTCAGGGGGTCAGCCCCAGCATTTT
clone size: NA; J gene: TRBJ2-1; D gene: NA; V gene: TRBV30; CDR3 protein: CAWSAEGGLEQFF; CDR3 DNA: TGTGCCTGGAGTGCTGAGGGGGGGCTTGAGCAGTTCTTC
clone size: NA; J gene: TRBJ1-3; D gene: NA; V gene: TRBV2; CDR3 protein: CASSETNTIYF; CDR3 DNA: TGTGCCAGCAGTGAGACAAACACCATATATTTT
clone size: NA; J gene: TRBJ1-4; D gene: TRBD1; V gene: TRBV5-1; CDR3 protein: CASSQGTGNEKLFF; CDR3 DNA: TGCGCCAGCAGCCAAGGGACAGGGAATGAAAAACTGTTTTTT
clone size: once; J gene: TRBJ2-2; D gene: NA; V gene: TRBV6-5; CDR3 protein: CASSYSGFRNTGELFF; CDR3 DNA: TGTGCCAGCAGTTACTCGGGTTTTAGAAACACCGGGGAGCTGTTTTTT
clone size: NA; J gene: TRBJ2-1; D gene: NA; V gene: TRBV5-1; CDR3 protein: CASSPQEYEQFF; CDR3 DNA: TGCGCCAGCAGTCCCCAGGAGTATGAGCAGTTCTTC
clone size: NA; J gene: TRBJ1-2; D gene: NA; V gene: TRBV6-2/TRBV6-3; CDR3 protein: CASSYSNRNYGYTF; CDR3 DNA: TGTGCCAGCAGTTACTCGAACAGGAACTATGGCTACACCTTC
clone size: once; J gene: TRBJ1-1; D gene: NA; V gene: TRBV19; CDR3 protein: CASSLTQGNTEAFF; CDR3 DNA: TGTGCCAGTAGCCTTACCCAGGGTAACACTGAAGCTTTCTTT
clone size: NA; J gene: TRBJ1-2; D gene: NA; V gene: TRBV7-8; CDR3 protein: CASSLSQGAGYTF; CDR3 DNA: TGTGCCAGCAGCTTGTCACAGGGCGCTGGCTACACCTTC
clone size: once; J gene: TRBJ2-7; D gene: NA; V gene: TRBV6-5; CDR3 protein: CASKQGWISYEQYF; CDR3 DNA: TGTGCCAGCAAGCAGGGATGGATCTCCTACGAGCAGTACTTC
clone size: once; J gene: TRBJ1-2; D gene: NA; V gene: TRBV15; CDR3 protein: CATSRGGMGRYGYTF; CDR3 DNA: TGTGCCACCAGCAGAGGTGGAATGGGCCGCTATGGCTACACCTTC
clone size: NA; J gene: TRBJ2-2; D gene: NA; V gene: TRBV30; CDR3 protein: CAWSVSGELFF; CDR3 DNA: TGTGCCTGGAGTGTATCAGGGGAGCTGTTTTTT
clone size: NA; J gene: TRBJ2-3; D gene: TRBD2; V gene: TRBV18; CDR3 protein: CASSPRGGGTDTQYF; CDR3 DNA: TGTGCCAGCTCACCAAGGGGAGGGGGCACAGATACGCAGTATTTT
clone size: once; J gene: TRBJ2-7; D gene: TRBD1; V gene: TRBV2; CDR3 protein: CASSERTGVSYEQYF; CDR3 DNA: TGTGCCAGCAGTGAAAGGACAGGGGTATCCTACGAGCAGTACTTC
clone size: few; J gene: TRBJ2-1; D gene: NA; V gene: TRBV7-8; CDR3 protein: CASSLYNPNYNEQFF; CDR3 DNA: TGTGCCAGCAGCTTATATAATCCCAACTACAATGAGCAGTTCTTC
clone size: NA; J gene: TRBJ1-5; D gene: TRBD1; V gene: TRBV20-1; CDR3 protein: CSASGQDFNQPQHF; CDR3 DNA: TGCAGTGCGAGTGGACAGGACTTCAATCAGCCCCAGCATTTT
clone size: NA; J gene: TRBJ1-5; D gene: NA; V gene: TRBV3-1/TRBV3-2; CDR3 protein: CASSQDLLLGEGNQPQHF; CDR3 DNA: TGTGCCAGCAGCCAAGATCTGCTCCTAGGTGAGGGCAATCAGCCCCAGCATTTT
clone size: NA; J gene: TRBJ2-5; D gene: NA; V gene: TRBV7-9; CDR3 protein: CASSLVAGKETQYF; CDR3 DNA: TGTGCCAGCAGCTTAGTAGCAGGGAAGGAGACCCAGTACTTC
clone size: NA; J gene: TRBJ1-1; D gene: NA; V gene: TRBV18; CDR3 protein: CASSPGPSVTEAFF; CDR3 DNA: TGTGCCAGCTCACCGGGACCTAGCGTGACTGAAGCTTTCTTT
clone size: once; J gene: TRBJ2-3; D gene: TRBD2; V gene: TRBV6-2/TRBV6-3; CDR3 protein: CASSYKREGRTDTQYF; CDR3 DNA: TGTGCCAGCAGTTATAAGCGGGAGGGACGCACAGATACGCAGTATTTT
clone size: NA; J gene: TRBJ1-1; D gene: NA; V gene: TRBV29-1; CDR3 protein: CSVVSELTEAFF; CDR3 DNA: TGCAGCGTTGTGTCCGAGCTAACTGAAGCTTTCTTT
clone size: NA; J gene: TRBJ1-5; D gene: NA; V gene: TRBV28; CDR3 protein: CASSPRDPWPQHF; CDR3 DNA: TGTGCCAGCAGTCCTCGGGACCCTTGGCCCCAGCATTTT
clone size: NA; J gene: TRBJ2-7; D gene: NA; V gene: TRBV5-4; CDR3 protein: CASSPSVPVGEVREQYF; CDR3 DNA: TGTGCCAGCAGCCCTAGCGTCCCGGTAGGCGAGGTACGTGAGCAGTACTTC
clone size: NA; J gene: TRBJ1-1; D gene: NA; V gene: TRBV4-3; CDR3 protein: CASSQGGGGNTEAFF; CDR3 DNA: TGCGCCAGCAGCCAGGGAGGTGGGGGGAACACTGAAGCTTTCTTT
clone size: once; J gene: TRBJ2-2; D gene: TRBD2; V gene: TRBV7-2; CDR3 protein: CASRGVLSGRVNTGELFF; CDR3 DNA: TGTGCCAGCAGGGGAGTACTTAGCGGGAGGGTGAACACCGGGGAGCTGTTTTTT
clone size: NA; J gene: TRBJ2-1; D gene: TRBD1; V gene: TRBV9; CDR3 protein: CASSVGTGSSYNEQFF; CDR3 DNA: TGTGCCAGCAGCGTTGGGACAGGGAGCTCCTACAATGAGCAGTTCTTC
clone size: NA; J gene: TRBJ1-1; D gene: NA; V gene: TRBV6-1; CDR3 protein: CASSSTLNTEAFF; CDR3 DNA: TGTGCCAGCAGCTCTACCCTGAACACTGAAGCTTTCTTT
clone size: NA; J gene: TRBJ2-1; D gene: TRBD2; V gene: TRBV4-1; CDR3 protein: CASSNPSGGAHEQFF; CDR3 DNA: TGCGCCAGCAGCAACCCTAGCGGGGGGGCGCATGAGCAGTTCTTC
clone size: NA; J gene: TRBJ1-1; D gene: NA; V gene: TRBV29-1; CDR3 protein: CSVVAGDTEAFF; CDR3 DNA: TGCAGCGTTGTGGCAGGGGACACTGAAGCTTTCTTT
clone size: NA; J gene: TRBJ1-2; D gene: NA; V gene: TRBV28; CDR3 protein: CASSPQSGGNYGYTF; CDR3 DNA: TGTGCCAGCAGTCCCCAGTCCGGGGGTAACTATGGCTACACCTTC